This T cell receptor beta chain was identified during a study of T cell responses to AZD1222 COVID-19 vaccine. V dropped 2 bases and J dropped 2; count of bases not matched to a gene: 10. The CDR3 is 17 residues long. Germline V gene lookup returns CDR1 SGHAT and CDR2 FQNNGV. Generated by immunoSEQ multiplex PCR, the TCRdb table keeps only in-frame clones and is missing some. The sample contains around 170,000 clones, 91% of which appear only once. V gene TRBV11-2 combines with J gene TRBJ2-7; TRBD2 matches 9 bases. This specimen consisted of peripheral blood, obtained on day 0 of AZD1222 vaccination. This TCR derives from an adult in good health. The CDR3 bases are TGTGCCAGCAGCTTAAAATCTAGGCGGGAGGGGCCCTACGAGCAGTACTTC. Translation gives CASSLKSRREGPYEQYF.